The present T cell receptor (beta chain) was sequenced within a study of T cell repertoires in cytomegalovirus infection. Background on the study: CMV infection and matching HLA type were both indicated by public TCR beta signatures.

This CDR3 is built from 11 residues. CDR1 SEHNR and CDR2 FQNEAQ come from the germline V gene (reference sequence). V was shortened by 1 base and J by 6 bases, with 3 bases between the two germline ends. Points from the study as a whole: Identification of carriers of CMV plus the relevant HLA was achieved through cumulative public TCR beta family frequency. CMV-specific TCR beta clonotypes restricted by HLA-C were the ones dominating the ex vivo response.

TCRdb ran MiXCR on the reads and lists one entry per CDR3 protein. The repertoire has roughly 76,000 distinct CDR3 sequences, 3.7% of them found once; the top ten carry approximately 4.3%. This clonotype was picked up many times. Its antigen is currently unknown. This TCR was sampled from a human donor in good health (CMV status not recorded). Some clones in this sample may be carry-over from other donors' samples. The source material was PBMCs. The gene calls are TRBV7-9 and TRBJ1-1, with D hard to call. The chain's CDR3 is CASSLESEAFF. In nucleotides, the CDR3 is TGTGCCAGCAGCTTAGAATCTGAAGCTTTCTTT.